This entry lists 29 T cell receptor beta chains sequenced from one sample in a study of T-cell memory formation after mild COVID-19 (dated by TCRdb to the early 2020s). Library preparation used 5' RACE. Sequenced on an Illumina NovaSeq 6000. The public sequencing data were trimmed at Q25 with fastp and processed into clonotypes with MiXCR by TCRdb, which kept only in-frame beta chains. All rows with the same CDR3 protein become a single entry with the most common DNA and genes. Here the sample has approximately 350,000 distinct CDR3 sequences; around 28% occur a single time. The top ten clones comprise around an eighth of the sample. The source material was PBMCs or a T cell subset sorted from them (not recorded which). Receptors originate from an adult woman who had mild COVID-19 (a few samples of this study predate the infection). The sample titles of this study are shuffled in the database, so cell type and time point are left out; the donor was told from shared clones.

This clonotype was seen more than once but under ten times. The J gene is TRBJ1-1, the V gene TRBV12-3 or TRBV12-4, with 9 bases identical to TRBD1. The length of the CDR3 is 20 residues. The ends lost 0 bases at V and 1 base at J; junction bases unmatched: 15. The CDR3 DNA reads as TGTGCCAGCAGTTTAGCTCACTTAGGTCCCGGGACAGGGACGAACACTGAAGCTTTCTTT. Protein sequence: CASSLAHLGPGTGTNTEAFF.

This clonotype has at least ten counts. The chain has TRBV7-2 and TRBJ2-2, with TRBD2 matching 11 bases. Germline V gives CDR1 SGHTA, CDR2 FQGNSA. V shed 3 bases, J shed 4 bases, and the junction held 4 bases outside the gene matches. There are 16 residues in the CDR3. Here the CDR3 DNA reads TGTGCCAGCAGCTTTAGCGGGGGGGCTATCACCGGGGAGCTGTTTTTT. It translates to CASSFSGGAITGELFF.

The rearrangement uses TRBV29-1 and TRBJ2-2; D not resolved. Per the germline V gene, CDR1 is SQVTM and CDR2 is ANQGSEA. V was clipped by 7 bases and J by 1 base, with 13 bases between them. The CDR3 runs to 14 residues. In DNA form, the CDR3 reads TGCAGCGCTTTCACCACGGGGAACACCGGGGAGCTGTTTTTT. It codes for CSAFTTGNTGELFF.

The V gene is TRBV4-2, the J gene TRBJ1-2; D may be TRBD1 (5 bases). Between the trimmed V and J ends, which lost 2 bases and 8 bases, there was a span of 24 bases. The CDR3 runs 17 residues. CDR1 and CDR2 from the germline V gene are LGHNA and YNFKEQ. In DNA form, the CDR3 reads TGTGCCAGCAGCCAACGGGGCTCCGGGGAGCTTCTATGGGGCTACACCTTC. Amino acids: CASSQRGSGELLWGYTF.

This clonotype has a handful of counts. The V call is TRBV4-3, the J call TRBJ2-1, with TRBD2 matching 12 bases. The V gene end was trimmed by 6 bases and the J gene end by 9 bases; junction bases not matched to a gene: 9. The CDR3 is made up of 15 amino acids. Germline loops: CDR1 LGHNA, CDR2 YSLEER. CDR3 residues: CASSPGTSGRREQFF. CDR3 sequence (DNA): TGCGCCAGCAGTCCCGGGACTAGCGGGCGTCGTGAGCAGTTCTTC.

The chain joins TRBV7-8 to TRBJ2-7; D gene uncertain. CDR1 is SGHVS, CDR2 FQNEAQ, per germline. The CDR3 sequence is 13 residues long. V shed 5 bases and J shed 4 bases, with 12 bases lying between them. In DNA, the CDR3 is TGTGCCAGCAGCGCCCCCCTGCCATACGAGCAGTACTTC. Its translation is CASSAPLPYEQYF.

The genes are TRBV5-1 and TRBJ2-2, with D perhaps assigned TRBD1 or TRBD2 (6 bases each). CDR1 and CDR2 (germline): SGHRS, YFSETQ. The ends were cut back, 0 bases at V and 3 bases at J, with 12 bases in the middle. The length of the CDR3 is 16 residues. The CDR3 bases are TGCGCCAGCAGCTTGGTGGGGGGCCCCGACACCGGGGAGCTGTTTTTT. Its translation is CASSLVGGPDTGELFF.

This chain uses TRBV15 with TRBJ2-3, with D uncertain. Per the germline V gene, CDR1 is LNHNV and CDR2 is YYDKDF (reference sequence). The CDR3 consists of 17 residues. V dropped 1 base and J dropped 2 bases, with 16 bases sitting between them. CDR3 nucleotide sequence: TGTGCCACCAGCAGAGCCTTAGGCACGTACCCCACAGATACGCAGTATTTT. Protein: CATSRALGTYPTDTQYF.

The chain is built from TRBV6-5 and TRBJ1-5; maybe TRBD1 (6 bases). The CDR3 totals 15 residues. The germline V and J ends were trimmed by 6 bases and 6 bases, with 18 bases remaining between them. Germline V gives CDR1 MNHEY, CDR2 SVGAGI. In nucleotides, the CDR3 is TGTGCCAGCAGCTCAGTAACAGGGTTGAGTCAGCCCCAGCATTTT. Translated: CASSSVTGLSQPQHF.

This clonotype has more than one count but fewer than ten. The chain has TRBV12-5 and TRBJ1-1; D call uncertain. Germline loops: CDR1 LGHNT, CDR2 FRNRAP. The CDR3 runs to 13 residues. Between the trimmed V and J ends, which lost 3 bases and 4 bases, there was a span of 9 bases. The CDR3 protein is CASGFNIATEAFF. The CDR3, as DNA: TGTGCTAGTGGTTTTAATATAGCCACTGAAGCTTTCTTT.

The rearrangement uses TRBV7-6 and TRBJ2-3; 13 bases map to TRBD2. V lost 4 bases, J lost 5 bases, and 9 bases stayed unmatched. Germline loops: CDR1 SGHVS, CDR2 FNYEAQ. The CDR3 loop spans 17 amino acids. In DNA form, the CDR3 reads TGTGCCAGCAGCTCCCGCATAGGACTAGCGGGAGAAGATACGCAGTATTTT. Amino acids: CASSSRIGLAGEDTQYF.

This clonotype appeared a few times. The chain couples TRBV5-4 to TRBJ2-5; 8 bases line up with TRBD2. Trimming cost V 6 bases and J 4 bases; bases outside gene matches: 11. The CDR3 has 15 residues. The V gene's germline CDR1 is SGHNT and CDR2 YYREEE (reference sequence). Written as DNA, the CDR3 is TGTGCCAGCAATCGGGGGGGCGGACGGGGAGAGACCCAGTACTTC. Translating gives CASNRGGGRGETQYF.

The chain uses TRBV3-1 and TRBJ2-4; the D gene is possibly TRBD1 (6 bases). V was pared by 4 bases and J by 0 bases, with 13 bases between. The germline V gene encodes CDR1 LGHDT and CDR2 YNNKEL (reference sequence). This CDR3 contains 16 residues. The CDR3 sequence is CASSPRQVIAKNIQYF. CDR3 sequence (DNA): TGTGCCAGCAGCCCCCGACAGGTTATAGCCAAAAACATTCAGTACTTC.

This clonotype was seen a handful of times. The J gene is TRBJ2-4, the V gene TRBV6-6; D is unclear. This CDR3 is built from 16 residues. The germline CDR1 and CDR2 sequences are MNHNY and SVGAGI (reference sequence). Trimming shortened V by 0 bases and J by 0 bases, and 9 bases separated the two germline ends. The CDR3: CASSYSELLAKNIQYF. In nucleotides, the CDR3 is TGTGCCAGCAGTTACTCAGAGTTGTTAGCCAAAAACATTCAGTACTTC.

This clonotype was seen only a few times. The chain combines TRBV27 with TRBJ2-7, with D possibly matching TRBD1 (6 bases). Deletions cut 3 bases from V and 5 bases from J, with 17 bases between. There are 15 residues in the CDR3. Per the germline V gene, CDR1 is MNHEY and CDR2 is SMNVEV (reference sequence). The CDR3 DNA reads TGTGCCAGCAGTTTGGGGTGGGGGCAATTGGACGAGCAGTACTTC. Its protein product is CASSLGWGQLDEQYF.

The V and J genes are TRBV11-1 and TRBJ2-1, with D tentatively TRBD1 or TRBD2 (5 bases each). The V gene lost 0 bases and the J gene lost 5 bases, with 11 bases spanning the gap. CDR1 and CDR2 (germline): SGHAT, FQDESV (reference sequence). The CDR3 sequence is 15 residues long. In nucleotides, the CDR3 is TGTGCCAGCAGCTTAGCGCCCGGGGCGAACAATGAGCAGTTCTTC. Protein product: CASSLAPGANNEQFF.

The V gene is TRBV20-1, the J gene TRBJ1-5; 7 positions agree with TRBD1. In germline, CDR1 is DFQATT, CDR2 SNEGSKA (reference sequence). This CDR3 comprises 15 residues. V shed 0 bases, J shed 4 bases, and the junction held 6 bases outside the gene matches. CDR3 coding DNA: TGCAGTGCTAGAGATACAACAGGGGTAAATCAGCCCCAGCATTTT. Protein: CSARDTTGVNQPQHF.

The chain uses TRBV12-3 or TRBV12-4 and TRBJ2-3; D could derive from TRBD1 or TRBD2 (6 bases each). The length of the CDR3 is 16 residues. V lost 3 bases to trimming and J lost 4 bases, with 17 bases between them. The CDR3, as DNA: TGTGCCAGCAGTTTTGAAAGGGGGGCCGTGGCAGATACGCAGTATTTT. The encoded protein is CASSFERGAVADTQYF.

This clonotype was observed a handful of times. The chain links TRBV5-6 to TRBJ2-4; D may correspond to TRBD1 or TRBD2 (6 bases each). The CDR3 consists of 17 residues. V lost 4 bases to trimming and J lost 0 bases, with 17 bases between them. Per the germline V gene, CDR1 is SGHDT and CDR2 is YYEEEE. CDR3 sequence: CASSPEGGREAKNIQYF. The CDR3 coding sequence is TGTGCCAGCAGCCCCGAGGGGGGCCGGGAAGCCAAAAACATTCAGTACTTC.

The J gene is TRBJ2-5, the V gene TRBV20-1; tentatively, D is TRBD2 (5 bases). The V gene's germline CDR1 is DFQATT and CDR2 SNEGSKA (reference sequence). The V end was cut by 4 bases, the J end by 3 bases, with 12 bases between. The CDR3 is 13 amino acids. CDR3 in amino acids: CSATPAGKETQYF. The CDR3 DNA is TGCAGTGCTACCCCTGCCGGGAAAGAGACCCAGTACTTC.

V usage is TRBV30 and J usage is TRBJ2-1, with D uncertain. This CDR3 is 10 amino acids long. Trimming stripped 4 bases from V and 13 bases from J, with 11 bases between. Germline CDR1 is GTSNPN and CDR2 is SVGIG (reference sequence). The CDR3 is CAWMGPPQFF. The CDR3 region has the DNA TGTGCCTGGATGGGCCCGCCCCAGTTCTTC.

This clonotype was detected a few times. V usage is TRBV27 and J usage is TRBJ2-7; 8 bases line up with TRBD2. This CDR3 contains 15 residues. V was pared by 9 bases and J by 4 bases, with 14 bases of the junction left unmatched. In germline, CDR1 is MNHEY, CDR2 SMNVEV (reference sequence). The CDR3 nucleotides read TGTGCCAGTAGGAGGGTCGGACTAGCCGCATACGAGCAGTACTTC. It specifies CASRRVGLAAYEQYF.

V and J are TRBV20-1 and TRBJ1-5; D is uncertain. Germline CDR1 reads DFQATT; CDR2 reads SNEGSKA (reference sequence). V was pared by 3 bases and J by 0 bases, with 15 bases between. The CDR3 length is 16 residues. The DNA of the CDR3 is TGCAGTGCTAGTAGGCTGGGCAGTTATAGCAATCAGCCCCAGCATTTT. As protein: CSASRLGSYSNQPQHF.

This clonotype was observed many times. The rearrangement uses TRBV18 and TRBJ2-5; D remains unclear. This CDR3 spans 13 amino acids. Looked up from germline, CDR1 is KGHSH and CDR2 is LQKENI. V gave up 5 bases and J gave up 4 bases, with 11 bases separating them. The CDR3 region is CASSAFMGETQYF. Written as DNA, the CDR3 is TGTGCCAGCTCAGCCTTTATGGGAGAGACCCAGTACTTC.

V is TRBV9 and J is TRBJ2-1; D is undetermined. The germline gives CDR1 SGDLS, CDR2 YYNGEE. V shed 0 bases and J shed 9 bases, with 13 bases lying between them. The CDR3 consists of 14 residues. CDR3 region: CASSVGPDTLEQFF. In nucleotides, the CDR3 is TGTGCCAGCAGCGTAGGCCCAGACACCCTTGAGCAGTTCTTC.

The V call is TRBV7-9, the J call TRBJ1-1; TRBD1 agrees at 9 bases. Germline CDR1 is SEHNR and CDR2 is FQNEAQ (reference sequence). The CDR3 contains 15 residues. With 5 bases clipped from V and 5 bases from J, the junction kept 9 bases outside the gene matches. The CDR3 is CASSPVRDRATEAFF. As DNA, the CDR3 is TGTGCCAGCAGCCCCGTACGGGACAGGGCAACTGAAGCTTTCTTT.

J is TRBJ2-5 and V is TRBV27, with D hard to call. The CDR3 totals 15 residues. The germline V gene has CDR1 MNHEY and CDR2 SMNVEV (reference sequence). Trimming removed 1 base at V and 1 base at J, with 10 bases between. CDR3 in amino acids: CASSLYSSIQETQYF. CDR3 DNA sequence: TGTGCCAGCAGTTTATACAGCTCAATCCAAGAGACCCAGTACTTC.

This rearrangement joins TRBV12-3 or TRBV12-4 to TRBJ2-7; D tentatively fits TRBD1 or TRBD2 (5 bases each). Trimming left V 6 bases short and J 6 bases short, with 9 bases between. There are 11 residues in the CDR3. The chain's CDR3 is CASRWGSEQYF. DNA of the CDR3: TGTGCCAGCAGGTGGGGGAGCGAGCAGTACTTC.

The CDR3 sequence: CASSSDRANGYTF. CDR3 in DNA: TGTGCCAGCAGCTCTGACAGGGCGAATGGCTACACCTTC. This sequence joins TRBV13 and TRBJ1-2, with 7 bases aligning to TRBD1. The V segment lost 4 bases and the J segment 6 bases; nucleotides outside the gene matches: 5. The germline CDR1 and CDR2 sequences are PRHDT and FYEKMQ (reference sequence). This CDR3 comprises 13 residues. Full variable domain (rest looked up from reference TRBV13 and TRBJ1-2): AAGVIQSPRHLIKEKRETATLKCYPIPRHDTVYWYQQGPGQDPQFLISFYEKMQSDKGSIPDRFSAQQFSDYHSELNMSSLELGDSALYFCASSSDRANGYTFGSGTRLTVV.